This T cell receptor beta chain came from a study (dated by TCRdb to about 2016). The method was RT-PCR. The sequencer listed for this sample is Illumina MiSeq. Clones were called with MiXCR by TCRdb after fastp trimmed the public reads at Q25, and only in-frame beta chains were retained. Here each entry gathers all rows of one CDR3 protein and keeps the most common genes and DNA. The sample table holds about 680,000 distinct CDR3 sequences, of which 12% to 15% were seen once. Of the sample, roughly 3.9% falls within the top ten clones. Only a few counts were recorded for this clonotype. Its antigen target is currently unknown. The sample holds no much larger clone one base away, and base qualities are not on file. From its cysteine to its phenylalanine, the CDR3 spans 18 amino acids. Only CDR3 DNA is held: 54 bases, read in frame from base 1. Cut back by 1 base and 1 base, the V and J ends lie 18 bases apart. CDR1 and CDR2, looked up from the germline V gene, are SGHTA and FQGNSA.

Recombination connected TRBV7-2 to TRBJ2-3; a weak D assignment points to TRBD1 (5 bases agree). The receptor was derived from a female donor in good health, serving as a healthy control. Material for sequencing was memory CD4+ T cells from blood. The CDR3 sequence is CASSLVRGPLPRTDTQYF. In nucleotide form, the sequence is TGTGCCAGCAGCTTAGTAAGGGGCCCTTTACCTCGCACAGATACGCAGTATTTT.